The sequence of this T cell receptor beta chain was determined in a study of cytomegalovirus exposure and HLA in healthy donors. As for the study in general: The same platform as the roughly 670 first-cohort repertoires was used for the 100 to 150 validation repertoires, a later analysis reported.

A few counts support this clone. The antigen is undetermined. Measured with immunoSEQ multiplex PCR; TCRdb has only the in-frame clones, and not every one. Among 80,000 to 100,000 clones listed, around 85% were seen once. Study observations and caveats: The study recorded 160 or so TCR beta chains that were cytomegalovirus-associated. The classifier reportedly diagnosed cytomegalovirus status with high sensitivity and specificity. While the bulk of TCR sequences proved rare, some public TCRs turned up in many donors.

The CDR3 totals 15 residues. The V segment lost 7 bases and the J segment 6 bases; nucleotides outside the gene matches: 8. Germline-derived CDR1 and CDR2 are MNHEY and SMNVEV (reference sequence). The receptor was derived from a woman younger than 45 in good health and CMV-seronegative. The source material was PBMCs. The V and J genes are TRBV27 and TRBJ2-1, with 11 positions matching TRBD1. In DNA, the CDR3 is TGTGCCAGCAAATACTGGACAGGGGGCTTCAATGAGCAGTTCTTC. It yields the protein CASKYWTGGFNEQFF.